This entry describes one T cell receptor (beta chain). It lacks a known antigen. The record has no base qualities; no much larger clone is one base away. The sample comes from a study of graft-versus-host responses after intestinal transplantation (dated by TCRdb to the early 2020s). Context from the whole study: Multivisceral, liver-intestinal, or isolated intestinal transplants were received by the recipients. Rather than being sequenced by the commercial service, samples from a few later patients were sequenced in-house on an Illumina MiSeq and processed with MiXCR. The cohort enrolled around 23 intestinal transplant recipients including one retransplant, and a few patients lacking pretransplant specimens were excluded. Donor T cell macrochimerism was defined as a peak of at least 4% donor T cells among recipient peripheral blood mononuclear cells. After intestinal transplantation, graft-versus-host and host-versus-graft alloreactive T cell clones in the graft, circulation and bone marrow were tracked using bulk TCR-beta CDR3 sequencing. Alloreactive clones were identified by sequencing pre-transplant mixed lymphocyte reaction products and comparing these products with unstimulated pre-transplant donor and recipient T cells. All recipients received anti-thymocyte globulin induction followed by maintenance tacrolimus and steroids for approximately 3 years.

General study outcomes and caveats: GvH clones turned up in recipient bone marrow, with some appearing earlier in ileal mucosa or blood, a pattern consistent with an intestinal mucosal origin. Peak levels of circulating GvH clones were associated with declines in HvG clones early after transplant. Patients with donor T cell macrochimerism had high GvH to HvG T cell clonal ratios in their allografts. Conclusions were limited by the relatively low number and heterogeneity of intestinal transplant patients.

Reading from cysteine to phenylalanine, the CDR3 counts 15 amino acids. Only the CDR3 DNA is retained, 45 bases long and in frame from the first base. For CDR1 and CDR2, the germline V gene lists SGHTA and FQGTGA. V is shortened by 4 bases, J by 6 bases, and the region joining them spans 13 bases. This specimen's time point label, per the study, means: cells obtained before transplantation from donor or recipient. CD3+CD4+ and CD3+CD8+ populations were FACS-sorted from unstimulated pre-transplant donor and recipient cells taken from spleen or lymph nodes. The library was made by the immunoSEQ multiplex PCR assay. For most patients, genomic DNA was isolated with the Qiagen DNeasy Blood and Tissue Kit and sent frozen to Adaptive Biotechnologies for TCR sequencing. For most patients, high-throughput TCR-beta CDR3 sequencing of genomic DNA was performed by Adaptive Biotechnologies. The authors' analysis ran thus. Adaptive's ImmunoSEQ software supplied the TCR sequencing data for around 19 patients, while MiXCR and VDJtools were used to process a few other patients. To correct CD4 versus CD8 sorting errors, any sequence found in both subsets at a frequency ratio below 5:1 was removed. CDR3 nucleotide sequences shared by donor and recipient were removed because the origin of these sequences could not be assigned. To be classed as alloreactive, a clone needed at least 2-fold expansion over unstimulated cells and a minimum CFSE-low frequency of 0.002% (template counts) or 0.001% (read counts). Mappable clones were those detected in sequenced pre-transplant spleen, lymph node, or MLR CFSE-low populations of the donor or recipient. Cumulative frequency of alloreactive clones was calculated as a percentage of all sequences weighted by copy number. TCRdb obtained this table from immuneACCESS and retained in-frame rearrangements with V and J assigned. These tables miss some clones; where compared with another copy, unresolved V genes account for less than half of the shortfall, and the remainder is unexplained. V and J calls and clone size follow that table, whereas D and trimming were derived from the DNA. For this sample the table gives about 47,000 clones, of which around 96% were detected only once. The top ten clonotypes cover around 0.23% of the sample.

The receptor was isolated from a human donor who was the organ donor for an intestinal transplant. This chain joins TRBV7-3 to TRBJ1-6; the D gene is perhaps TRBD1, on 5 matching bases. Source: unstimulated CD8+ T cells sorted from spleen or lymph node cells, taken before transplant. CDR3 protein: CASSSTDLGNSPLHF. The nucleotides read TGTGCCAGCAGCTCGACAGATTTGGGTAATTCACCCCTCCACTTT.